This T cell receptor (beta chain) was documented in a study of T cells after somatic rescue of genetic block. TCRdb keeps only in-frame clones here, not all; method: immunoSEQ multiplex PCR. The table has tens of thousands of clones, about 87% seen once; the top ten hold about 1.5%. The CDR3 covers 13 residues. Trimming pared 9 bases from V and 3 bases from J, leaving 11 bases between. Germline CDR1 is MDHEN and CDR2 is SYDVKM. The chain combines TRBV28 with TRBJ2-2; D remains ambiguous. This TCR was recovered from a woman aged 18-35 years. Sequenced sample: peripheral blood mononuclear cells (PBMCs). The CDR3 DNA reads as TGTGCCAGTAAATCAGGCCACACCGGGGAGCTGTTTTTT. Amino acids: CASKSGHTGELFF.